The 15 T cell receptor beta chains below were found in one sample sequenced in a study of T-cell reconstitution after alpha-beta-depleted transplantation in children (dated by TCRdb to about 2016). Library preparation used PCR. Sequencing used an Illumina HiSeq 2500. TCR libraries were prepared with molecular barcoding, using unique molecular identifiers to normalize TCRbeta repertoire quantification. TCRdb reanalyzed the raw reads on its own, using fastp at Q25 for trimming and MiXCR for clone calling, and kept in-frame beta chains. Rows are combined by CDR3 protein, so each entry shows the most common genes and DNA. Within this sample are about 400,000 distinct CDR3 sequences, with over 20% of them counted one time only. Approximately 3.8% of the sample is held by the ten biggest clonotypes. Material: PBMCs from the stem cell graft donor, obtained from the stem cell graft. These receptors were taken from a human donor who donated a stem cell graft to a child with acute myeloid leukemia.

This clonotype was recorded a few times. V is TRBV12-3 or TRBV12-4 and J is TRBJ2-7, with a tentative D call TRBD1 (5 bases). The CDR3 loop spans 15 amino acids. Trimming shortened V by 5 bases and J by 2 bases, and 16 bases separated the two germline ends. CDR3 loop: CASSLPREYAYEQYF. The CDR3 DNA reads TGTGCCAGCAGTCTCCCCAGGGAATACGCCTACGAGCAGTACTTC.

This clonotype was seen more than once but under ten times. The chain carries TRBV5-1 and TRBJ2-7; D could derive from TRBD1 or TRBD2 (5 bases each). Per germline, CDR1 SGHRS and CDR2 YFSETQ. This CDR3 spans 14 amino acids. V was clipped by 4 bases and J by 1 base, with 12 bases between them. CDR3 nucleotide sequence: TGCGCCAGCAGCGGTGGGGACGGATCCTACGAGCAGTACTTC. It encodes CASSGGDGSYEQYF.

This clonotype was detected a few times. The chain recombines TRBV5-1 with TRBJ2-1, with D possibly TRBD2 on 6 matching bases. V dropped 3 bases and J dropped 5 bases, with 18 bases sitting between them. The CDR3 covers 16 residues. Per the germline V gene, CDR1 is SGHRS and CDR2 is YFSETQ. CDR3 loop: CASSWVGTSGDNEQFF. The CDR3 nucleotides are TGCGCCAGCAGCTGGGTAGGGACTTCCGGAGACAATGAGCAGTTCTTC.

In the case of this clonotype: Its ends do not fully match the called genes, so a read error is possible. The chain employs TRBV28 and TRBJ2-7; tentatively, D is TRBD1 or TRBD2 (6 bases each). This CDR3 spans 12 amino acids. Germline V CDR1 and CDR2: MDHEN, SYDVKM. The CDR3 here is CASRRPGGSGTF. The CDR3 nucleotides are TGTGCCAGCAGGAGGCCCGGGGGCTCAGGGACCTTC.

The sample holds many counts of this clonotype. The chain links TRBV27 to TRBJ2-3, with D maybe TRBD2 (6 bases). The CDR3 has 16 amino acids. Germline V gives CDR1 MNHEY, CDR2 SMNVEV (reference sequence). The V gene lost 2 bases and the J gene lost 2 bases, with 14 bases spanning the gap. This CDR3 is CASSLTGLADTDTQYF. The CDR3 DNA sequence: TGTGCCAGCAGTTTAACCGGCTTAGCGGACACAGATACGCAGTATTTT.

This clonotype appeared many times. The gene calls are TRBV20-1 and TRBJ2-7; maybe TRBD2 (6 bases). With 0 bases removed from V and 2 bases from J, the gap between germline ends came to 14 bases. The CDR3 runs 15 residues. Germline V gene data show CDR1 as DFQATT and CDR2 as SNEGSKA (reference sequence). The CDR3 region is CSARDPTSSAYEQYF. The CDR3 nucleotides are TGCAGTGCTAGAGATCCCACTAGCTCTGCCTACGAGCAGTACTTC.

The CDR3, as DNA: TGTGCCAGCAGCCAAGCCTACTGGCGGCCCGACGAAAGGAATGAGCAGTTCTTC. It codes for CASSQAYWRPDERNEQFF. The J gene is TRBJ2-1, the V gene TRBV3-1; D remains ambiguous. Per the germline V gene, CDR1 is LGHDT and CDR2 is YNNKEL (reference sequence). The CDR3 has 18 amino acids. The V end was cut by 1 base, the J end by 7 bases, with 23 bases between.

This clonotype was counted between two and nine times. This chain joins TRBV6-4 and TRBJ2-4, with no clear D. The V end lost 1 base, the J end lost 0 bases, and 13 bases lay between the germline ends. This CDR3 region has 17 residues. CDR1 is MRHNA and CDR2 is SNTAGT in the germline V gene. The CDR3 coding sequence is TGTGCCAGCAGTGACTACGGACCAAGACTAGCCAAAAACATTCAGTACTTC. Translating it yields CASSDYGPRLAKNIQYF.

In DNA, the CDR3 is TGTGCCAGCAGCCAAGGAGCGGGACTTTACAATGAGCAGTTCTTC. Amino acids: CASSQGAGLYNEQFF. The V gene is TRBV4-2, the J gene TRBJ2-1; 7 nucleotides line up with TRBD2. The CDR3 length is 15 residues. Germline assignment: CDR1 LGHNA and CDR2 YNFKEQ. V lost 1 base and J lost 4; bases outside the gene matches: 4.

Many counts were recorded for this clonotype. V is TRBV15 and J is TRBJ1-1; no firm D call. V was trimmed by 5 bases and J by 5 bases, leaving 18 bases between them. The CDR3 spans 15 residues. Germline CDR1 reads LNHNV; CDR2 reads YYDKDF (reference sequence). CDR3 residues: CATSGEDGPSTEAFF. CDR3 coding DNA: TGTGCCACCAGCGGCGAAGACGGCCCGAGTACTGAAGCTTTCTTT.

The chain employs TRBV5-5 and TRBJ2-7; tentative D call: TRBD1 (6 bases). Trimming left V 4 bases short and J 3 bases short, with 14 bases between. The CDR3 is 14 residues long. Germline values: CDR1 SGHKS, CDR2 YYEKEE (reference sequence). The CDR3 loop is CASSGRDTRYEQYF. The CDR3 coding sequence is TGTGCCAGCAGCGGACGGGACACCCGCTACGAGCAGTACTTC.

There are many counts of this clonotype. The chain joins TRBV15 to TRBJ2-7; D perhaps matches TRBD1 (5 bases). CDR3 length: 16 amino acids. The V end was cut by 0 bases, the J end by 0 bases, with 12 bases between. Germline V gene lookup returns CDR1 LNHNV and CDR2 YYDKDF (reference sequence). The CDR3, as DNA: TGTGCCACCAGCAGAGATTTGGGGCTAACCTCCTACGAGCAGTACTTC. Residues: CATSRDLGLTSYEQYF. Looking up the rest from reference TRBV15 and TRBJ2-7 gives the full variable domain: DAMVIQNPRYQVTQFGKPVTLSCSQTLNHNVMYWYQQKSSQAPKLLFHYYDKDFNNEADTPDNFQSRRPNTSFCFLDIRSPGLGDTAMYLCATSRDLGLTSYEQYFGPGTRLTVT.

This chain links TRBV20-1 with TRBJ2-1; D unclear. This CDR3 is 15 amino acids long. Germline-derived CDR1 and CDR2 are DFQATT and SNEGSKA (reference sequence). Between the trimmed V and J ends, which lost 0 bases and 2 bases, there was a span of 11 bases. CDR3 nucleotides: TGCAGTGCTAGAGATAGTGAGGTCGCCTACAATGAGCAGTTCTTC. It codes for CSARDSEVAYNEQFF.

This clonotype appeared many times. The gene calls are TRBV29-1 and TRBJ1-2; D might be TRBD1 (5 bases). Germline values: CDR1 SQVTM, CDR2 ANQGSEA. The CDR3 has 14 residues. Deletions cut 2 bases from V and 2 bases from J, with 12 bases between. CDR3 nucleotide sequence: TGCAGCGTTGAATCCAGGGCCCTCAACTATGGCTACACCTTC. It translates to CSVESRALNYGYTF.

This clonotype was counted a few times. The chain links TRBV18 to TRBJ2-1; D ambiguous. V lost 2 bases, J lost 2 bases, and 7 bases lay in between. CDR3 length: 14 residues. Germline lookup yields CDR1 KGHSH and CDR2 LQKENI. The CDR3 spells CASSPTTTYNEQFF. The DNA of the CDR3 is TGTGCCAGCTCACCAACAACGACCTACAATGAGCAGTTCTTC.